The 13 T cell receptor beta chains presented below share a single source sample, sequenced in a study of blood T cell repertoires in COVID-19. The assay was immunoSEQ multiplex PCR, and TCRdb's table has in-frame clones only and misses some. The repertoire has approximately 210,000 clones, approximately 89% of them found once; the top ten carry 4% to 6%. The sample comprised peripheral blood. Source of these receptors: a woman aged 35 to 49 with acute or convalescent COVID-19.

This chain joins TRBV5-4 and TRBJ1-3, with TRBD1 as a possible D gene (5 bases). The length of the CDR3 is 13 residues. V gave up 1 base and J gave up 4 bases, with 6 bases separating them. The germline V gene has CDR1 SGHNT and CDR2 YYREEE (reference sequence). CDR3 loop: CASSLPGGNTIYF. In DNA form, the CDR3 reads TGTGCCAGCAGCTTGCCAGGGGGAAACACCATATATTTT.

CDR3 sequence (DNA): TGTGCCAGTTACAGGGATAGGGACCAGCCCCAGCATTTT. Its translation is CASYRDRDQPQHF. The chain links TRBV2 to TRBJ1-5; possible D gene TRBD1, 6 bases. Germline V gene lookup returns CDR1 SNHLY and CDR2 FYNNEI. This CDR3 has 13 amino acids. Deletions cut 9 bases from V and 7 bases from J, with 16 bases between. The whole variable domain, filled in from reference TRBV2 and TRBJ1-5, reads EPEVTQTPSHQVTQMGQEVILRCVPISNHLYFYWYRQILGQKVEFLVSFYNNEISEKSEIFDDQFSVERPDGSNFTLKIRSTKLEDSAMYFCASYRDRDQPQHFGDGTRLSIL.

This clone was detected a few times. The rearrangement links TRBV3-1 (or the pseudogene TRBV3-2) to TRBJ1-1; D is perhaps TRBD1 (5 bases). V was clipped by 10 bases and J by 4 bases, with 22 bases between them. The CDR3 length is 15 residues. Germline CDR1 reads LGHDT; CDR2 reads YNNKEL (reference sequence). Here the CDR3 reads CATYPSGGDGTEAFF. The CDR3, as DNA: TGTGCCACCTATCCCTCCGGGGGGGATGGCACTGAAGCTTTCTTT.

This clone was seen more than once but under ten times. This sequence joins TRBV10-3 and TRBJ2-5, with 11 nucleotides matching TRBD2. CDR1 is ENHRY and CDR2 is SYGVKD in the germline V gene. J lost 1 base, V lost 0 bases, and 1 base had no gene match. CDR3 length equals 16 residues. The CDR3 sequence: CAISESSGGAQETQYF. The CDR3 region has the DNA TGTGCCATCAGTGAGTCTAGCGGGGGGGCCCAAGAGACCCAGTACTTC.

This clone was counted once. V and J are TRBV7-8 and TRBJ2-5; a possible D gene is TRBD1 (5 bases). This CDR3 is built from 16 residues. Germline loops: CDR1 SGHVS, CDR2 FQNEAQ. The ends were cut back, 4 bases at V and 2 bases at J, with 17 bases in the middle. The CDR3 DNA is TGTGCCAGCAGCTCCATAGTCGGACACCCTCAAGAGACCCAGTACTTC. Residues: CASSSIVGHPQETQYF.

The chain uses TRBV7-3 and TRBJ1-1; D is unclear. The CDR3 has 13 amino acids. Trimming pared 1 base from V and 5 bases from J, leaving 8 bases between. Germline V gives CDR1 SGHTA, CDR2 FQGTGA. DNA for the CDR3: TGTGCCAGCAGCTTAAGCTCTAAGACTGAAGCTTTCTTT. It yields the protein CASSLSSKTEAFF.

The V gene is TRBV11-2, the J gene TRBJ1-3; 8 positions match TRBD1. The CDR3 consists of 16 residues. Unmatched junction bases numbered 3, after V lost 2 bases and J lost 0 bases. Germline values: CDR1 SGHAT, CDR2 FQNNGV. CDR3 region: CASSLPGGSSGNTIYF. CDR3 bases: TGTGCCAGCAGCTTACCAGGGGGCAGCTCTGGAAACACCATATATTTT. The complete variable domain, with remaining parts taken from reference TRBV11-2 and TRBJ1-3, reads EAGVAQSPRYKIIEKRQSVAFWCNPISGHATLYWYQQILGQGPKLLIQFQNNGVVDDSQLPKDRFSAERLKGVDSTLKIQPAKLEDSAVYLCASSLPGGSSGNTIYFGEGSWLTVV.

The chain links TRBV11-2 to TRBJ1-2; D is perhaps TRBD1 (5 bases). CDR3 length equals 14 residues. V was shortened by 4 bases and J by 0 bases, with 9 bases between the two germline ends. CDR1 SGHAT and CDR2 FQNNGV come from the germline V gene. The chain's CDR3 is CASSYDRSNYGYTF. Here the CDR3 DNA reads TGTGCCAGCAGCTACGACAGATCTAACTATGGCTACACCTTC.

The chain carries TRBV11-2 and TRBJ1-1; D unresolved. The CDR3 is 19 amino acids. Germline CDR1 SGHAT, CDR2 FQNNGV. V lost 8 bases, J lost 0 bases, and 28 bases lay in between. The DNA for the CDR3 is TGTGCCAGCTCCTTATTCCCCCGGGGTAGGGCCGCCCTGAACACTGAAGCTTTCTTT. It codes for CASSLFPRGRAALNTEAFF.

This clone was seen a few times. This CDR3 reads CASSLRSSSGANVLTF. CDR3 bases: TGTGCCAGCAGCCTGCGCTCCTCCTCTGGGGCCAACGTCCTGACTTTC. V is TRBV7-2 and J is TRBJ2-6, with unresolved D. Germline V lookup: CDR1 SGHTA, CDR2 FQGNSA. This CDR3 contains 16 residues. The V end was cut by 5 bases, the J end by 0 bases, with 11 bases between.

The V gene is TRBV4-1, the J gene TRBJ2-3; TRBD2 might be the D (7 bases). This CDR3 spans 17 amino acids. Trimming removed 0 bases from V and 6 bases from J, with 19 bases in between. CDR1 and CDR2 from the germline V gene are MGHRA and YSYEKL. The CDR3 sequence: CASSQDPSGGGWDTQYF. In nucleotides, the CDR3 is TGCGCCAGCAGCCAAGATCCTAGCGGAGGGGGGTGGGATACGCAGTATTTT.

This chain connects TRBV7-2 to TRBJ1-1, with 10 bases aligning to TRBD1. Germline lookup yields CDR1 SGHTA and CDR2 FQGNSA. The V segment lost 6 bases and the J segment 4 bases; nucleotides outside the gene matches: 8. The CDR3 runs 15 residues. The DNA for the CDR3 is TGTGCCAGCAGGACGACAGGGGGCCGAAGCACTGAAGCTTTCTTT. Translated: CASRTTGGRSTEAFF. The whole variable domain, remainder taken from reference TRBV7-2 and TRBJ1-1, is GAGVSQSPSNKVTEKGKDVELRCDPISGHTALYWYRQSLGQGLEFLIYFQGNSAPDKSGLPSDRFSAERTGGSVSTLTIQRTQQEDSAVYLCASRTTGGRSTEAFFGQGTRLTVV.

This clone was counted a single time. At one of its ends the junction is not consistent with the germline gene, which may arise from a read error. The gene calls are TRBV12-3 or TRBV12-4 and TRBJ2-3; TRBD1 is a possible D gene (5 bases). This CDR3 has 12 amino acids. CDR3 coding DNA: TGTGCCTGCAGCCCAGGGAAGGATACGCAGTATTTT. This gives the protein CACSPGKDTQYF.